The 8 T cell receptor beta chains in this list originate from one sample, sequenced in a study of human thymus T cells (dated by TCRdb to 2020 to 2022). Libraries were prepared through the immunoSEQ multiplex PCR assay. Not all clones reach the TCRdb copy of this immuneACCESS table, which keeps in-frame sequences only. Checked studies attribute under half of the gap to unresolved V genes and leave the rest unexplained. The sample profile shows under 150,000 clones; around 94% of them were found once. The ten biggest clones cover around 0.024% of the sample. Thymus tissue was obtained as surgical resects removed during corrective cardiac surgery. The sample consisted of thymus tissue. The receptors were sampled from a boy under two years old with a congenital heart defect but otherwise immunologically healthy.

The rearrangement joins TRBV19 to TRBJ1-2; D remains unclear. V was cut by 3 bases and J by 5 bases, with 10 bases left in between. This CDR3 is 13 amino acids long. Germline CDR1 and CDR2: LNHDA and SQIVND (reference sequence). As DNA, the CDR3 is TGTGCCAGTAGTATCCGATGGGCATATGGCTACACCTTC. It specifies CASSIRWAYGYTF.

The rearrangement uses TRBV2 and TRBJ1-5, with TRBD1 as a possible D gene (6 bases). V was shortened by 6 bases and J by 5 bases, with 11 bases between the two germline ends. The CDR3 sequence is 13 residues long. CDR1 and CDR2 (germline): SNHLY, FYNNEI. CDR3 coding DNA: TGTGCCAGCAGGCAGGGGATGGATCAGCCCCAGCATTTT. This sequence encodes CASRQGMDQPQHF.

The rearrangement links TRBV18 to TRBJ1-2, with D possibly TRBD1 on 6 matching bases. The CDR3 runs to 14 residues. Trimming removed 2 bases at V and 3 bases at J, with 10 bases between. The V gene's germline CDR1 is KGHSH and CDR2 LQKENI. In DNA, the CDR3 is TGTGCCAGCTCACCATCGGAGGGGGACTATGGCTACACCTTC. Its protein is CASSPSEGDYGYTF.

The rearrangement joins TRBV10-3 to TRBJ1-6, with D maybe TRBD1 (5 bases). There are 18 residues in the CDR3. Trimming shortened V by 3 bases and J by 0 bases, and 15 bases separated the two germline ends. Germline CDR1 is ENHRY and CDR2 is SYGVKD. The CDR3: CAISDGGSPGSYNSPLHF. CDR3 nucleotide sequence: TGTGCCATCAGTGACGGGGGTTCCCCTGGCTCCTATAATTCACCCCTCCACTTT.

The DNA for the CDR3 is TGTGCCAGCAGGGGCCCAGGGGAAAATAACTATGGCTACACCTTC. Translated: CASRGPGENNYGYTF. The V gene is TRBV25-1, the J gene TRBJ1-2, with D tentatively TRBD1 (6 bases). The germline V gene encodes CDR1 MGHDK and CDR2 SYGVNS. The CDR3 length is 15 residues. V was trimmed by 6 bases and J by 1 base, leaving 15 bases between them.

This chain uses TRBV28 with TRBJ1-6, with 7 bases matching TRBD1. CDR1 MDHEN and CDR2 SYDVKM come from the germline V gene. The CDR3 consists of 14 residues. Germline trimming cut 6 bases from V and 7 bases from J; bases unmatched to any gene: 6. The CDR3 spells CASRRQGLNSPLHF. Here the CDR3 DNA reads TGTGCCAGCAGACGACAGGGACTGAATTCACCCCTCCACTTT.

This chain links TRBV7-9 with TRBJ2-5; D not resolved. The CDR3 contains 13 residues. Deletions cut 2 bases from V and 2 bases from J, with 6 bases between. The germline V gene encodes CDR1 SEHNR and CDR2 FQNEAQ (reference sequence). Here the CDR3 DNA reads TGTGCCAGCAGCTTAAGGGTACAAGAGACCCAGTACTTC. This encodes CASSLRVQETQYF. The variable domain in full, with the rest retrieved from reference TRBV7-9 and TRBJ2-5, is DTGVSQNPRHKITKRGQNVTFRCDPISEHNRLYWYRQTLGQGPEFLTYFQNEAQLEKSRLLSDRFSAERPKGSFSTLEIQRTEQGDSAMYLCASSLRVQETQYFGPGTRLLVL.

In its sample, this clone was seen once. The CDR3 here is CASTMPGGPGNQPQHF. CDR3 DNA sequence: TGTGCCAGTACCATGCCGGGGGGGCCGGGCAATCAGCCCCAGCATTTT. This chain uses TRBV19 with TRBJ1-5; tentatively, D is TRBD1 (6 bases). The CDR3 totals 16 residues. The V gene's germline CDR1 is LNHDA and CDR2 SQIVND (reference sequence). Deletions cut 7 bases from V and 2 bases from J, with 18 bases between. Using reference TRBV19 and TRBJ1-5 for the parts outside the CDR3, the full variable domain is DGGITQSPKYLFRKEGQNVTLSCEQNLNHDAMYWYRQDPGQGLRLIYYSQIVNDFQKGDIAEGYSVSREKKESFPLTVTSAQKNPTAFYLCASTMPGGPGNQPQHFGDGTRLSIL.